A selection of T cell receptor beta chains follows, all from one sample in a study of CD8 T cells in Susac syndrome. TCRdb recomputed calls from the immunoSEQ multiplex PCR reads with MiXCR, one row per CDR3 protein. The sample has about 210,000 distinct CDR3 sequences, roughly 93% seen once. The sequenced material came from CD4+ T cells from PBMCs. The receptors stem from a human donor with Susac syndrome. The CDR3 runs from the conserved cysteine through the conserved F or W. The order of the fields is clone size, V gene, D gene, J gene, CDR3 protein, CDR3 DNA. A D gene is named only where the DNA matches it firmly. Expanded clones are given a class, and other clones once, few, many or no size at all.

>.|TRBV9|.|TRBJ2-2
CASSQQTGTNTGELFF
TGTGCCAGCAGCCAACAGACAGGAACGAACACCGGGGAGCTGTTTTTT
>.|TRBV20-1|.|TRBJ2-7
CSARGSGIYEQYF
TGCAGTGCTAGAGGGTCAGGCATCTACGAGCAGTACTTC
>.|TRBV20-1|.|TRBJ2-5
CSARAAQGSVYF
TGCAGTGCTAGAGCTGCACAGGGCTCCGTATACTTC
>few|TRBV4-1|TRBD2|TRBJ2-5
CASSVLAGGQETQYF
TGCGCCAGCAGCGTCCTAGCGGGGGGACAAGAGACCCAGTACTTC
>.|TRBV6-2/TRBV6-3|.|TRBJ2-2
CASGRGSTNTGELFF
TGTGCCAGCGGGAGAGGGTCTACTAACACCGGGGAGCTGTTTTTT
>.|TRBV6-5|TRBD2|TRBJ2-5
CASSRWGGETQYF
TGTGCCAGCAGTCGTTGGGGGGGAGAGACCCAGTACTTC
>.|TRBV28|TRBD1|TRBJ2-5
CASSIRDSQETQYF
TGTGCCAGCAGCATCCGGGACAGTCAAGAGACCCAGTACTTC
>.|TRBV20-1|.|TRBJ1-1
CSAMQDTNTEAFF
TGCAGTGCCATGCAGGATACGAACACTGAAGCTTTCTTT
>.|TRBV20-1|TRBD1|TRBJ1-1
CSAKQGGKTEAFF
TGCAGTGCTAAACAGGGGGGAAAGACTGAAGCTTTCTTT
>.|TRBV29-1|TRBD1|TRBJ2-7
CSVVIPGQGYEQYF
TGCAGCGTTGTCATACCGGGACAGGGCTACGAGCAGTACTTC
>.|TRBV18|.|TRBJ1-4
CASSRWGTNEKLFF
TGTGCCAGCTCACGGTGGGGAACTAATGAAAAACTGTTTTTT